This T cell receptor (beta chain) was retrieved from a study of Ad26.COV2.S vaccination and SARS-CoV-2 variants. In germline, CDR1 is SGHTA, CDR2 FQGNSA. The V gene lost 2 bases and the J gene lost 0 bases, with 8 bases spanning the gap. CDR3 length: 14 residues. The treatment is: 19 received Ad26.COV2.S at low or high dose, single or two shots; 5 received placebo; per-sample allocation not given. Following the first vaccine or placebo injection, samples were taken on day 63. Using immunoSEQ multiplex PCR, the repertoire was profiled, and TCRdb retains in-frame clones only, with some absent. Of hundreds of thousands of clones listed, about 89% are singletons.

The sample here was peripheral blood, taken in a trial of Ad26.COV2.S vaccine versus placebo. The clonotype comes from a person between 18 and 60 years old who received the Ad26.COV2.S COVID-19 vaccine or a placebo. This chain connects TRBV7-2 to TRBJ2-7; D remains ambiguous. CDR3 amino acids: CASSLRLDSYEQYF. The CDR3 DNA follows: TGTGCCAGCAGCTTACGTCTCGACTCCTACGAGCAGTACTTC. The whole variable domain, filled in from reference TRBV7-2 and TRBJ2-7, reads GAGVSQSPSNKVTEKGKDVELRCDPISGHTALYWYRQSLGQGLEFLIYFQGNSAPDKSGLPSDRFSAERTGGSVSTLTIQRTQQEDSAVYLCASSLRLDSYEQYFGPGTRLTVT.